This TCR beta chain was obtained from a study of blood T cell repertoires in COVID-19. About the study: Samples of COVID-19 (acute and convalescent) were obtained from the United States, Italy and Spain.

This CDR3 contains 16 residues. The V gene's germline CDR1 is SGHTA and CDR2 FQGNSA. J gave up 0 bases and V 1 base, and 3 bases lay outside the gene matches. The authors' processing: Amplified reference gene primers provided the basis for estimating nucleated cell counts. Here immunoSEQ multiplex PCR was the method, and the copy in TCRdb shows in-frame clones only, minus some. Clonal size and the V and J genes are those of that table, whereas D and trimming came from the DNA. This sample yields about 210,000 clones, of which about nine tenths are seen a single time; 0.6% to 0.9% belongs to the top ten.

This receptor was obtained from a woman aged 70-85 years with acute or convalescent COVID-19. The rearrangement links TRBV7-2 to TRBJ1-5; 7 bases fit TRBD1. The sequenced sample consisted of peripheral blood. CDR3 in amino acids: CASSLGDRVSNQPQHF. Written as DNA, the CDR3 is TGTGCCAGCAGCTTAGGAGACAGGGTTAGCAATCAGCCCCAGCATTTT.